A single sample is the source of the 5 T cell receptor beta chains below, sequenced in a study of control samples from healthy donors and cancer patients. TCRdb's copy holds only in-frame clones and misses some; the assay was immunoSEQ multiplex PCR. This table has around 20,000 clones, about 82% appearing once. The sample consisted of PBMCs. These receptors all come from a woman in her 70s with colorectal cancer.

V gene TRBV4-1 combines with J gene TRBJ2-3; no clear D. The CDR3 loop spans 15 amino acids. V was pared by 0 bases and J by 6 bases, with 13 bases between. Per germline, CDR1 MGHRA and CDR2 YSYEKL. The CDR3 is CASSQDQATTDTQYF. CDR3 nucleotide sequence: TGCGCCAGCAGCCAAGATCAGGCCACCACCGATACGCAGTATTTT.

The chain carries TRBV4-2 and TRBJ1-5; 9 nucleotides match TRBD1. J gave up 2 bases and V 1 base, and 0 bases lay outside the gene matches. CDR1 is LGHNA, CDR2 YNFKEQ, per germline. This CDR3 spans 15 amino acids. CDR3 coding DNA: TGTGCCAGCAGCCAAGGGACAGGGGGCAATCAGCCCCAGCATTTT. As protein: CASSQGTGGNQPQHF.

CDR3 amino acids: CASSPWTSPPYEQYF. The CDR3 nucleotides read TGTGCCAGTAGTCCCTGGACTTCCCCCCCCTACGAGCAGTACTTC. The rearrangement links TRBV19 to TRBJ2-7; D is possibly TRBD2 (5 bases). The CDR3 is made up of 15 amino acids. CDR1 is LNHDA, CDR2 SQIVND, per germline (reference sequence). Trimming removed 5 bases at V and 2 bases at J, with 16 bases between.

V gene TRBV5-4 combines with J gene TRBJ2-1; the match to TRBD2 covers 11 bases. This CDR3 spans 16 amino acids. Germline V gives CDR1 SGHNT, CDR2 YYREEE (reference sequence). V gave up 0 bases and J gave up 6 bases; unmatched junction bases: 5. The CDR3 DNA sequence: TGTGCCAGCAGCTTGGGGACTAGCGGGCCGTCCAATGAGCAGTTCTTC. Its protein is CASSLGTSGPSNEQFF.

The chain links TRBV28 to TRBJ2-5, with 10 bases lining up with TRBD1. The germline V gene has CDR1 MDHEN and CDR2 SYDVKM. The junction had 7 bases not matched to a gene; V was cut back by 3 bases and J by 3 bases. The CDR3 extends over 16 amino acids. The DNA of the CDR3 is TGTGCCAGCAGTTTCGGGACAGGGGTGCTGGAAGAGACCCAGTACTTC. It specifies CASSFGTGVLEETQYF.